The TCR beta chain under discussion was sequenced for a study of blood T cell repertoires in COVID-19. TCRdb keeps only in-frame clones here, not all; method: immunoSEQ multiplex PCR. This table has around 150,000 clones, around 90% appearing once. Germline lookup yields CDR1 SGHAT and CDR2 FQNNGV. With 6 bases removed from V and 4 bases from J, the gap between germline ends came to 7 bases. The CDR3 extends over 11 amino acids. The chain employs TRBV11-2 and TRBJ2-7; possible D gene TRBD1, 5 bases. The TCR originated in a woman aged 55-69 years who had recovered from COVID-19. Sample: peripheral blood. CDR3 residues: CASSKGYEQYF. The CDR3 nucleotides read TGTGCCAGCAGTAAGGGGTACGAGCAGTACTTC.